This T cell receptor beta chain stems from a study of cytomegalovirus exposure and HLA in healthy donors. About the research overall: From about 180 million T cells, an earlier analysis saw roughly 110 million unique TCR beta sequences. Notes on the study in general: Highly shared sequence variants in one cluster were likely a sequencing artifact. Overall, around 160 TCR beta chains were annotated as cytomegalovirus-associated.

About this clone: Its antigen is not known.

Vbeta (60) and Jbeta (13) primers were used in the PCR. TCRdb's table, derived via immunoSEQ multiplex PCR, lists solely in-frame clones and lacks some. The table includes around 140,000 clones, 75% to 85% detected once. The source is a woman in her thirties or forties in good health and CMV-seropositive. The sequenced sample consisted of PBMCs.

CDR3 in amino acids: CASSLVASGDKNIQYF. DNA for the CDR3: TGTGCCAGCAGCTTGGTAGCGTCAGGGGACAAAAACATTCAGTACTTC. This rearrangement joins TRBV5-6 to TRBJ2-4; D is perhaps TRBD1 (6 bases). V shed 0 bases and J shed 3 bases, with 13 bases lying between them. CDR3 length: 16 residues. Per the germline V gene, CDR1 is SGHDT and CDR2 is YYEEEE.